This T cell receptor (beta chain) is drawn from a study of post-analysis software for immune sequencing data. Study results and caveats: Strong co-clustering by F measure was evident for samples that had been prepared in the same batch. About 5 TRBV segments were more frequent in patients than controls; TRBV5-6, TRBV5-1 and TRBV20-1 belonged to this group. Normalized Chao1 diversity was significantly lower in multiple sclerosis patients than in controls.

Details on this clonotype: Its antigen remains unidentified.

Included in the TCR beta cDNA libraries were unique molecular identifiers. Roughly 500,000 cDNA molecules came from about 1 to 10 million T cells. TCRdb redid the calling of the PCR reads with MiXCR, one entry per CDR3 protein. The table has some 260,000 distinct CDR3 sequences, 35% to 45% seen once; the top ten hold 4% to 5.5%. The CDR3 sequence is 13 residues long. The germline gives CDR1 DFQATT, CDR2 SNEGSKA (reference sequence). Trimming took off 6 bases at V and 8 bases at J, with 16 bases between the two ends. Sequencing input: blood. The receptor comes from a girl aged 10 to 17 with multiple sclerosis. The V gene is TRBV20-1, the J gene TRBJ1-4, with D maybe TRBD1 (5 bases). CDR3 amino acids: CSAYSGGSEKLFF. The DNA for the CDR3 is TGCAGTGCATACTCGGGGGGGAGCGAAAAACTGTTTTTT.